This TCR beta chain was observed in a study of blood T cells in healthy people across ages. This clonotype was picked up many times. Trimming took off 0 bases at V and 0 bases at J, with 6 bases between the two ends. In germline, CDR1 is SQVTM, CDR2 ANQGSEA. The CDR3 spans 13 residues. A second about 6 to 12 cycle PCR used barcoded and J-beta primers. TCRdb used MiXCR to reprocess the 5' RACE reads, holding one entry per CDR3 protein. The profile shows 760,000 or so distinct CDR3 sequences, 20% to 30% of them singletons. These data are also associated with another study on T cells of mothers and their children.

Specimen: blood. The rearrangement joins TRBV29-1 to TRBJ2-7, with no clear D. The sequence was obtained from a boy younger than 18 in good health. In nucleotides, the CDR3 is TGCAGCGTTGAAGATGAGAGCTCCTACGAGCAGTACTTC. This sequence encodes CSVEDESSYEQYF.